The next 18 T cell receptor beta chains were all read from a single sample in a study of blood T cells in healthy people across ages. Primers used in a second PCR of roughly 7 to 11 cycles were a sample-barcoded 5' primer and a J-beta primer mix. TCRdb analysed the 5' RACE reads with MiXCR anew, one entry per CDR3 protein. The repertoire holds around 1,500,000 distinct CDR3 sequences, about 30% seen once, with 6.5% to 8.5% in the top ten. The sequenced sample was blood. The receptor set was obtained from a woman aged 25 to 39 in good health.

This clonotype was picked up a small number of times. The chain uses TRBV12-3 or TRBV12-4 and TRBJ2-1, with 10 bases fitting TRBD2. The CDR3 covers 20 residues. V lost 6 bases and J lost 6; bases outside the gene matches: 23. The CDR3 region has the DNA TGTGCCAGCAGCCCCCTTTACAGGGGGATACAGCGGGAGGGCGGCAATGAGCAGTTCTTC. This sequence encodes CASSPLYRGIQREGGNEQFF.

In this sample, this clonotype turned up many times. J is TRBJ2-1 and V is TRBV28; 12 bases line up with TRBD2. Germline V gene sequence: CDR1 MDHEN, CDR2 SYDVKM. V lost 5 bases, J lost 7 bases, and 9 bases stayed unmatched. The CDR3 has 16 amino acids. In DNA form, the CDR3 reads TGTGCCAGCAGTCTGCTGCGGACTAGCGGGGAAAATGAGCAGTTCTTC. It encodes CASSLLRTSGENEQFF.

There are a few counts of this clonotype. The chain recombines TRBV5-6 with TRBJ2-1, with a weak D call TRBD2 (5 bases). Trimming left V 4 bases short and J 14 bases short, with 16 bases between. The length of the CDR3 is 12 residues. Per germline, CDR1 SGHDT and CDR2 YYEEEE. CDR3 residues: CASSLTRVQEFF. As DNA, the CDR3 is TGTGCCAGCAGCCTAACTAGAGTTCAAGAGTTCTTC.

This clonotype was detected many times. This chain uses TRBV29-1 with TRBJ1-2; D unclear. Germline CDR1 reads SQVTM; CDR2 reads ANQGSEA. V dropped 4 bases and J dropped 8 bases, with 14 bases sitting between them. This CDR3 is built from 12 residues. The chain's CDR3 is CSVGWYGEGYTF. The CDR3 DNA follows: TGCAGCGTTGGGTGGTACGGGGAAGGCTACACCTTC.

The chain uses TRBV7-2 and TRBJ1-1; D is perhaps TRBD1 (6 bases). V was clipped by 5 bases and J by 7 bases, with 17 bases between them. CDR1 is SGHTA, CDR2 FQGNSA, per germline. This CDR3 has 14 residues. The CDR3 protein is CASSPRQAPREAFF. The CDR3 DNA is TGTGCCAGCAGCCCGAGACAGGCACCCCGTGAAGCTTTCTTT.

This chain links TRBV29-1 with TRBJ1-4; D remains unclear. Per germline, CDR1 SQVTM and CDR2 ANQGSEA. The CDR3 covers 13 residues. V lost 5 bases, J lost 6 bases, and 13 bases lay in between. The CDR3 DNA reads as TGCAGCGTTATGGTGCCGCAATATGAAAAACTGTTTTTT. It encodes CSVMVPQYEKLFF. The variable domain in full, with the rest retrieved from reference TRBV29-1 and TRBJ1-4, is SAVISQKPSRDICQRGTSLTIQCQVDSQVTMMFWYRQQPGQSLTLIATANQGSEATYESGFVIDKFPISRPNLTFSTLTVSNMSPEDSSIYLCSVMVPQYEKLFFGSGTQLSVL.

The genes are TRBV10-3 and TRBJ1-4; 9 bases align to TRBD1. Germline values: CDR1 ENHRY, CDR2 SYGVKD. This CDR3 contains 14 residues. The J segment lost 7 bases and the V segment lost 5 bases, leaving 5 bases of the junction unmatched. CDR3 in amino acids: CAISPGQGGEKLFF. CDR3 bases: TGTGCCATCAGTCCGGGACAGGGTGGTGAAAAACTGTTTTTT.

A remark on this clonotype: No conserved phenylalanine or tryptophan is present at the end of the CDR3, so a read error is the likely explanation. V and J are TRBV5-1 and TRBJ2-5, with 8 bases fitting TRBD2. The DNA end is more similar to TRBJ2-7, so the J call may be wrong. CDR1 and CDR2 from the germline V gene are SGHRS and YFSETQ. This CDR3 spans 15 amino acids. The CDR3 coding sequence is TGCGCCAGCAGCCCCGGGACTAGAAGCTCCTACGAGCAGTACTAC. Translated, it gives CASSPGTRSSYEQYY.

There are a few counts of this clonotype. This chain links TRBV30 with TRBJ2-7; unclear D gene. With the DNA end fitting TRBJ2-5 better, the J assignment may be wrong. The germline gives CDR1 GTSNPN, CDR2 SVGIG (reference sequence). The CDR3 consists of 12 residues. CDR3 residues: CAWSRSGETQYF. The CDR3 DNA reads TGTGCCTGGAGTAGGAGTGGGGAGACCCAGTACTTC.

The chain recombines TRBV7-6 with TRBJ1-2; the match to TRBD1 covers 11 bases. V trimming: 7 bases; J trimming: 6 bases; junction bases outside the gene matches: 7. The CDR3 sequence is 14 residues long. The V gene's germline CDR1 is SGHVS and CDR2 FNYEAQ. CDR3 in amino acids: CASTQDRGQDGYTF. The CDR3 DNA reads TGTGCCAGCACCCAGGACAGGGGGCAGGATGGCTACACCTTC.

This clonotype was seen a few times. The J gene is TRBJ2-7, the V gene TRBV7-9; D possibly matches TRBD1 or TRBD2 (5 bases each). V lost 5 bases and J 4 bases, leaving 12 bases between the germline ends. CDR3 length: 13 amino acids. Germline CDR1 is SEHNR and CDR2 is FQNEAQ (reference sequence). CDR3 nucleotide sequence: TGTGCCAGCAGCAACCGGGACGGGTACGAGCAGTACTTC. It specifies CASSNRDGYEQYF.

The sample holds a few counts of this clonotype. The junction does not match germline at one end; this may be a read error. The genes are TRBV7-2 and TRBJ2-5, with D possibly matching TRBD2 (7 bases). The V gene's germline CDR1 is SGHTA and CDR2 FQGNSA. The CDR3 consists of 16 residues. The CDR3 nucleotides read TGTGCAAGCAGTTCTCCTCCCGCGGGGGCGGAAGAGGCCCAGTACTTC. Its protein is CASSSPPAGAEEAQYF. Complete variable domain (other parts from reference TRBV7-2 and TRBJ2-5): GAGVSQSPSNKVTEKGKDVELRCDPISGHTALYWYRQSLGQGLEFLIYFQGNSAPDKSGLPSDRFSAERTGGSVSTLTIQRTQQEDSAVYLCASSSPPAGAEEAQYFGPGTRLLVL.

This chain links TRBV27 with TRBJ2-7; TRBD1 might be the D (6 bases). CDR3 length: 15 amino acids. V was cut by 7 bases and J by 2 bases, with 18 bases left in between. Germline CDR1 reads MNHEY; CDR2 reads SMNVEV (reference sequence). The CDR3 protein is CASTSQGPGAYEQYF. The DNA of the CDR3 is TGTGCCAGCACCTCCCAGGGGCCAGGGGCCTACGAGCAGTACTTC.

At least ten counts were recorded for this clonotype. J is TRBJ2-7 and V is TRBV7-9; TRBD1 is a possible D gene (6 bases). The V gene lost 5 bases and the J gene lost 6 bases, with 17 bases spanning the gap. CDR1 and CDR2 (germline): SEHNR, FQNEAQ (reference sequence). The CDR3 has 14 residues. DNA of the CDR3: TGTGCCAGCAGCCTAAGCACCGACAGGCGCGAGCAGTACTTC. Translating it yields CASSLSTDRREQYF.

This clonotype has only a few counts. The chain employs TRBV29-1 and TRBJ2-1; the D gene could be TRBD1 or TRBD2 (5 bases each). The CDR3 contains 12 residues. Trimming cost V 7 bases and J 5 bases, with 12 bases left between them. The germline gives CDR1 SQVTM, CDR2 ANQGSEA. CDR3 protein: CSGGTADNEQFF. CDR3 in DNA: TGCAGCGGAGGGACCGCGGACAATGAGCAGTTCTTC.

This clonotype was seen only a few times. The chain employs TRBV2 and TRBJ2-1; D may be TRBD2 (6 bases). CDR3 size: 16 residues. The V end was cut by 5 bases, the J end by 7 bases, with 21 bases between. The germline V gene has CDR1 SNHLY and CDR2 FYNNEI. CDR3 in amino acids: CASSSLGERAGNEQFF. CDR3 sequence (DNA): TGTGCCAGCAGTTCCTTAGGGGAGCGGGCGGGAAATGAGCAGTTCTTC.

This clonotype was seen at least ten times. The rearrangement uses TRBV29-1 and TRBJ2-1; D possibly uses TRBD1 or TRBD2 (5 bases each). Germline CDR1 SQVTM, CDR2 ANQGSEA. V lost 8 bases and J lost 1, with 18 bases in between. The length of the CDR3 is 15 residues. CDR3: CSSAGAVGSYNEQFF. CDR3 DNA sequence: TGCAGCTCAGCCGGGGCCGTCGGGTCCTACAATGAGCAGTTCTTC.

This clonotype came up a few times. The chain carries TRBV5-1 and TRBJ2-1; maybe TRBD1 (5 bases). CDR3 length equals 12 residues. V shed 6 bases and J shed 9 bases, with 13 bases lying between them. Germline V gene sequence: CDR1 SGHRS, CDR2 YFSETQ. The CDR3 DNA reads as TGCGCCAGCATGTCCCAGGGAACTGAGCAGTTCTTC. The encoded protein is CASMSQGTEQFF.